The entry below describes one TCR beta chain. Its antigen is still unknown. These data originate in a study of cytomegalovirus exposure and HLA in healthy donors. Study-wide points: The authors enumerated over 150 TCR beta chains as linked to cytomegalovirus.

Germline lookup yields CDR1 MGHRA and CDR2 YSYEKL. CDR3 length: 15 amino acids. Trimming took off 1 base at V and 1 base at J, with 10 bases between the two ends. In the PCR, 60 Vbeta and 13 Jbeta primers were used. Sequencing used immunoSEQ multiplex PCR; TCRdb keeps in-frame clones, though not all of them. Here the sample spans some 160,000 clones, 77% being singletons. Sequencing was carried out using PBMCs. The chain has TRBV4-1 and TRBJ1-1; D is unresolved. This clonotype was sampled from a woman between 25 and 40 years old in good health and CMV-seronegative. DNA for the CDR3: TGCGCCAGCAGCCAAGCTCCGGGAACGAACACTGAAGCTTTCTTT. This encodes CASSQAPGTNTEAFF.